The source of this T cell receptor (beta chain) is a study of cytomegalovirus exposure and HLA in healthy donors. Study-wide background: Out of 150 million to 200 million T cells, an earlier analysis found roughly 100 million unique TCR beta sequences in total. General study findings and limits: A later analysis by the authors found several of the most significant clusters apparently linked to common viral pathogens.

The primer mix had 60 Vbeta and 13 Jbeta primers. Method: immunoSEQ multiplex PCR; TCRdb's copy keeps in-frame clones and lacks some. Among approximately 51,000 clones listed, 81% were seen once. Regarding this clone: Its target is not known.

Trimming cost V 7 bases and J 6 bases, with 9 bases left between them. This CDR3 region has 12 residues. Germline CDR1 and CDR2: LNHDA and SQIVND (reference sequence). Sequencing input: PBMCs. The chain couples TRBV19 to TRBJ1-4; maybe TRBD1 (5 bases). The TCR originated in a boy younger than 18 in good health and CMV-seropositive. The CDR3 DNA follows: TGTGCCAGTAAGGGGTCGGATGAAAAACTGTTTTTT. This encodes CASKGSDEKLFF.